This TCR beta chain is from a study of T cell responses to AZD1222 COVID-19 vaccine. Study-level results: Recipients of AZD1222 seropositive at baseline numbered only 6 or 7.

Worth noting for this clone: Antigen unknown.

The CDR3 loop spans 15 amino acids. V shed 4 bases and J 7 bases; nucleotides not matched to a gene: 9. Germline V CDR1 and CDR2: KGHSH, LQKENI. Method: immunoSEQ multiplex PCR; TCRdb's copy keeps in-frame clones and lacks some. Of 72,000 or so clones listed, roughly 87% are singletons. V gene TRBV18 combines with J gene TRBJ2-2; 7 bases line up with TRBD1. The clonotype originates from an adult who received the AZD1222 COVID-19 vaccine. The sequences come from peripheral blood, collected 28 days after the second AZD1222 dose. CDR3 residues: CASSLQEQGSGELFF. CDR3 nucleotide sequence: TGTGCCAGCTCACTCCAGGAACAGGGGAGCGGGGAGCTGTTTTTT.